This TCR beta chain was retrieved from a study of cytomegalovirus exposure and HLA in healthy donors. A note on this clone: Its antigen is unknown.

Regarding the study as a whole: Sequences of the TCR beta chain were said to predict the HLA-A and HLA-B alleles of most subjects accurately. Cytomegalovirus-associated TCR beta chains were listed, numbering around 150. It was taken for granted in presence/absence analyses that sequencing depth across donors was roughly uniform.

This CDR3 has 17 amino acids. V lost 5 bases to trimming and J lost 6 bases; unmatched junction nucleotides: 10. Germline V lookup: CDR1 MDHEN, CDR2 SYDVKM. Vbeta (60) and Jbeta (13) primers were used in the PCR. The method was immunoSEQ multiplex PCR; TCRdb's version includes in-frame clones alone and lacks a portion of them. Reported are about 110,000 clones; the ten largest clones contain around 6.5%. This chain links TRBV28 with TRBJ2-2; 12 nucleotides agree with TRBD1. The sequence came from a man aged 35-49 years in good health and CMV-seropositive. The sequenced sample consisted of PBMCs. This CDR3 reads CASSKPTGTGGSGELFF. The CDR3 DNA follows: TGTGCCAGCAGTAAACCGACCGGGACAGGGGGCTCCGGGGAGCTGTTTTTT. The full variable domain, completed using reference TRBV28 and TRBJ2-2, is DVKVTQSSRYLVKRTGEKVFLECVQDMDHENMFWYRQDPGLGLRLIYFSYDVKMKEKGDIPEGYSVSREKKERFSLILESASTNQTSMYLCASSKPTGTGGSGELFFGEGSRLTVL.